The clone carrying this TCR beta chain has only a few counts. The data were obtained in a study of identical twins. The germline CDR1 and CDR2 sequences are SGHAT and FQNNGV. Trimming cost V 7 bases and J 8 bases, with 11 bases left between them. This CDR3 has 12 amino acids. TCRdb re-called the 5' RACE reads with MiXCR, one entry per CDR3 protein. There are some 560,000 distinct CDR3 sequences in the sample; 7.5% to 10% occur only once, and under 3.5% lies in the top ten. In addition, the sample was reused for a study of yellow fever vaccine responses in identical twins. That paper notes: Convergence reportedly seemed to mark part of the twins' vaccine T cell response, with personalization marking the rest.

This clonotype originated in a woman aged 18-29 years in good health. The specimen was PBMCs. The rearrangement joins TRBV11-2 to TRBJ2-2; D remains unclear. CDR3 protein: CASTWGSGELFF. For the CDR3, the DNA is TGTGCCAGCACCTGGGGATCGGGGGAGCTGTTTTTT.